The 29 T cell receptor beta chains presented below share a single source sample, sequenced in a study of shared clonotypes between healthy human individuals. Clones were read by immunoSEQ multiplex PCR, and TCRdb kept only the in-frame ones, dropping some. The table has about 2.3 million clones, around 92% seen once. Sequenced input: naive CD4+ T cells from PBMCs. Subset denoted: CD45RA+ positively selected. Source of these receptors: a man younger than 35 in good health. Some clones in this sample may be carry-over from other donors' samples.

The chain couples TRBV7-8 to TRBJ1-5, with TRBD1 as a possible D gene (5 bases). The CDR3 is made up of 16 amino acids. V shed 1 base and J shed 3 bases, with 13 bases lying between them. Germline loops: CDR1 SGHVS, CDR2 FQNEAQ. The chain's CDR3 is CASSLEGQRINQPQHF. The CDR3 DNA is TGTGCCAGCAGCTTAGAGGGGCAGCGCATCAATCAGCCCCAGCATTTT. The variable domain in full, completed from reference TRBV7-8 and TRBJ1-5, reads GAGVSQSPRYKVAKRGQDVALRCDPISGHVSLFWYQQALGQGPEFLTYFQNEAQLDKSGLPSDRFFAERPEGSVSTLKIQRTQQEDSAVYLCASSLEGQRINQPQHFGDGTRLSIL.

CDR3 sequence reads: CASSSPGRWNTEAFF. The CDR3 DNA reads as TGTGCCAGCAGTTCACCGGGACGATGGAACACTGAAGCTTTCTTT. The chain employs TRBV28 and TRBJ1-1; tentatively, D is TRBD1 (5 bases). Germline V gene lookup returns CDR1 MDHEN and CDR2 SYDVKM. V was cut by 4 bases and J by 1 base, with 13 bases left in between. There are 15 residues in the CDR3.

The chain links TRBV30 to TRBJ2-5; 7 nucleotides agree with TRBD1. Per the germline V gene, CDR1 is GTSNPN and CDR2 is SVGIG (reference sequence). The CDR3 totals 13 residues. J gave up 2 bases and V 6 bases, and 6 bases lay outside the gene matches. CDR3: CACPRGQQETQYF. DNA of the CDR3: TGTGCCTGCCCCAGGGGACAGCAAGAGACCCAGTACTTC. Full variable domain (remainder filled in from reference TRBV30 and TRBJ2-5): SQTIHQWPATLVQPVGSPLSLECTVEGTSNPNLYWYRQAAGRGLQLLFYSVGIGQISSEVPQNLSASRPQDRQFILSSKKLLLSDSGFYLCACPRGQQETQYFGPGTRLLVL.

V and J are TRBV6-1 and TRBJ2-5; D call uncertain. The V end lost 6 bases, the J end lost 2 bases, and 10 bases lay between the germline ends. The CDR3 covers 13 residues. Germline CDR1 is MNHNS and CDR2 is SASEGT. In DNA form, the CDR3 reads TGTGCCAGCAGCGGACGTAAACAAGAGACCCAGTACTTC. Its protein product is CASSGRKQETQYF.

The genes are TRBV27 and TRBJ1-2, with a tentative D call TRBD1 (6 bases). V was trimmed by 7 bases and J by 4 bases, leaving 13 bases between them. Per the germline V gene, CDR1 is MNHEY and CDR2 is SMNVEV (reference sequence). The CDR3 has 13 residues. The CDR3 loop is CASTSGHSYGYTF. The DNA for the CDR3 is TGTGCCAGCACCTCGGGACACAGCTATGGCTACACCTTC.

The chain links TRBV25-1 to TRBJ2-1; 7 bases fit TRBD2. This CDR3 is built from 16 residues. V was clipped by 5 bases and J by 6 bases; unmatched bases: 13. The germline gives CDR1 MGHDK, CDR2 SYGVNS. The CDR3 bases are TGTGCCAGCAGTCCCGCGACTAGCAATCAGGTCAATGAGCAGTTCTTC. The encoded protein is CASSPATSNQVNEQFF.

The chain has TRBV5-1 and TRBJ2-7, with TRBD2 identical over 8 bases. Germline V gene lookup returns CDR1 SGHRS and CDR2 YFSETQ. The CDR3 consists of 18 residues. V lost 0 bases to trimming and J lost 5 bases; unmatched junction nucleotides: 16. This CDR3 reads CASSLAPGGAGVRNEQYF. DNA of the CDR3: TGCGCCAGCAGCTTGGCCCCCGGTGGAGCGGGAGTAAGAAACGAGCAGTACTTC.

This chain uses TRBV6-6 with TRBJ1-5, with 9 nucleotides matching TRBD1. The length of the CDR3 is 16 residues. V dropped 8 bases and J dropped 5; count of bases not matched to a gene: 13. Germline V CDR1 and CDR2: MNHNY, SVGAGI (reference sequence). The CDR3 sequence: CASRPQGASAYQPQHF. CDR3 nucleotides: TGTGCCAGCCGCCCACAGGGGGCTAGCGCGTATCAGCCCCAGCATTTT.

The chain joins TRBV7-9 to TRBJ2-7; a weak D match, TRBD1 (6 bases). V lost 4 bases and J lost 2, with 15 bases in between. This CDR3 contains 15 residues. From germline, CDR1 is SEHNR and CDR2 FQNEAQ (reference sequence). The CDR3 sequence is CASSSGTQSPYEQYF. DNA for the CDR3: TGTGCCAGCAGCTCCGGGACACAGAGTCCCTACGAGCAGTACTTC. The full variable domain, rest sourced from reference TRBV7-9 and TRBJ2-7, is DTGVSQNPRHKITKRGQNVTFRCDPISEHNRLYWYRQTLGQGPEFLTYFQNEAQLEKSRLLSDRFSAERPKGSFSTLEIQRTEQGDSAMYLCASSSGTQSPYEQYFGPGTRLTVT.

This clone has only one observation. V gene TRBV7-7 combines with J gene TRBJ2-5; D is unresolved. Germline assignment: CDR1 SSHAT and CDR2 FNYEAQ (reference sequence). V was clipped by 4 bases and J by 3 bases, with 9 bases between them. This CDR3 has 13 amino acids. The CDR3 sequence is CASSYGRKETQYF. CDR3 DNA sequence: TGTGCCAGCAGCTACGGACGGAAAGAGACCCAGTACTTC.

The chain employs TRBV7-3 and TRBJ1-4; D not certain. V gave up 2 bases and J gave up 7 bases, with 8 bases separating them. Germline-derived CDR1 and CDR2 are SGHTA and FQGTGA. The CDR3 extends over 13 amino acids. The CDR3 spells CASSLLQPEKLFF. In DNA form, the CDR3 reads TGTGCCAGCAGCTTACTACAACCTGAAAAACTGTTTTTT. Looking up the rest from reference TRBV7-3 and TRBJ1-4 gives the full variable domain: GAGVSQTPSNKVTEKGKYVELRCDPISGHTALYWYRQSLGQGPEFLIYFQGTGAADDSGLPNDRFFAVRPEGSVSTLKIQRTERGDSAVYLCASSLLQPEKLFFGSGTQLSVL.

The chain carries TRBV5-4 and TRBJ2-1; D is perhaps TRBD1 or TRBD2 (6 bases each). From germline, CDR1 is SGHNT and CDR2 YYREEE (reference sequence). Trimming removed 4 bases from V and 4 bases from J, with 15 bases in between. The CDR3 consists of 15 residues. The DNA of the CDR3 is TGTGCCAGCAGCGAGGGGGGCGGGCCTTACAATGAGCAGTTCTTC. Amino acids: CASSEGGGPYNEQFF.

A remark on this clone: Since the CDR3 does not end with the conserved phenylalanine or tryptophan, this likely comes from a read error. No DNA is shown, since the ends of the CDR3 on it are uncertain; the CDR3 is the one TCRdb lists. The CDR3 sequence is CASSLLGTGFQS. The chain employs TRBV7-9 and TRBJ1-1; the D segment call TRBD1 is taken from the table without a DNA check. Germline-derived CDR1 and CDR2 are SEHNR and FQNEAQ (reference sequence). Termini included, the CDR3 measures 12 amino acids.

The chain links TRBV2 to TRBJ2-1; maybe TRBD1 (5 bases). The V gene's germline CDR1 is SNHLY and CDR2 FYNNEI. The CDR3 has 12 amino acids. V shed 5 bases and J shed 7 bases, with 9 bases lying between them. CDR3 residues: CASSQQANEQFF. Written as DNA, the CDR3 is TGTGCCAGCAGTCAACAGGCTAATGAGCAGTTCTTC.

The V and J genes are TRBV28 and TRBJ2-7, with D maybe TRBD2 (7 bases). The CDR3 covers 17 residues. In germline, CDR1 is MDHEN, CDR2 SYDVKM. V was shortened by 2 bases and J by 6 bases, with 23 bases between the two germline ends. CDR3 DNA sequence: TGTGCCAGCAGTTTAGTTGGTTCGGGGGGCATTGGTCTCGAGCAGTACTTC. Residues: CASSLVGSGGIGLEQYF.

J is TRBJ2-3 and V is TRBV5-1; D perhaps matches TRBD2 (5 bases). Germline V gene data show CDR1 as SGHRS and CDR2 as YFSETQ. V lost 2 bases and J 4 bases, leaving 14 bases between the germline ends. CDR3 length: 15 residues. The CDR3 loop reads CASSFWESFADTQYF. The CDR3 DNA is TGCGCCAGCAGCTTTTGGGAGAGCTTCGCAGATACGCAGTATTTT.

The chain combines TRBV11-2 with TRBJ2-7, with D maybe TRBD1 (5 bases). CDR1 and CDR2 (germline): SGHAT, FQNNGV. The CDR3 totals 13 residues. V dropped 5 bases and J dropped 3 bases, with 11 bases sitting between them. The CDR3 nucleotides read TGTGCCAGCAGCCAAGGGGTGGACTACGAGCAGTACTTC. The encoded protein is CASSQGVDYEQYF.

A word on this clone: The sample holds other DNA sequences that translate to the same CDR3. J is TRBJ2-5 and V is TRBV18; no clear D gene. Germline V gene data show CDR1 as KGHSH and CDR2 as LQKENI. The ends were cut back, 0 bases at V and 5 bases at J, with 7 bases in the middle. The CDR3 has 13 residues. The CDR3 loop reads CASSPPGSETQYF. The CDR3, as DNA: TGTGCCAGCTCACCACCCGGGTCGGAGACCCAGTACTTC.

The chain has TRBV28 and TRBJ2-1; a weak D match, TRBD1 (5 bases). Germline V lookup: CDR1 MDHEN, CDR2 SYDVKM. This CDR3 contains 15 residues. Trimming shortened V by 2 bases and J by 0 bases, and 8 bases separated the two germline ends. CDR3 region: CASSLPQGSYNEQFF. Here the CDR3 DNA reads TGTGCCAGCAGTTTACCCCAGGGCTCCTACAATGAGCAGTTCTTC.

V gene TRBV28 combines with J gene TRBJ1-2, with 9 bases lining up with TRBD1. Germline CDR1 is MDHEN and CDR2 is SYDVKM. The CDR3 is 14 amino acids. V was clipped by 6 bases and J by 4 bases; unmatched bases: 6. CDR3 sequence (DNA): TGTGCCAGCAGGGGACAGGGAGTGGGCTATGGCTACACCTTC. As protein: CASRGQGVGYGYTF.

The J gene is TRBJ2-1, the V gene TRBV7-3; D is tentatively TRBD1 or TRBD2 (6 bases each). V shed 0 bases and J shed 8 bases, with 14 bases lying between them. Per germline, CDR1 SGHTA and CDR2 FQGTGA. The CDR3 covers 15 residues. The CDR3 region is CASSLTRGAFDEQFF. In nucleotides, the CDR3 is TGTGCCAGCAGCTTAACTAGGGGGGCCTTTGATGAGCAGTTCTTC.

This rearrangement joins TRBV27 to TRBJ2-3; TRBD1 matches at 9 bases. Looked up from germline, CDR1 is MNHEY and CDR2 is SMNVEV (reference sequence). After removal of 6 bases from V and 2 bases from J, the junction contained 6 bases not matched to a gene. CDR3 length equals 15 residues. The chain's CDR3 is CASRDRGHDTDTQYF. The CDR3, as DNA: TGTGCCAGCAGGGACAGGGGACACGACACAGATACGCAGTATTTT.

V usage is TRBV7-9 and J usage is TRBJ2-5, with no clear D. CDR1 is SEHNR, CDR2 FQNEAQ, per germline (reference sequence). This CDR3 is built from 13 residues. The V end lost 5 bases, the J end lost 2 bases, and 9 bases lay between the germline ends. The CDR3 region is CASSANIQETQYF. As DNA, the CDR3 is TGTGCCAGCAGCGCCAATATACAAGAGACCCAGTACTTC.

The rearrangement joins TRBV2 to TRBJ1-1; no firm D call. Germline V gene data show CDR1 as SNHLY and CDR2 as FYNNEI. V lost 7 bases to trimming and J lost 1 base, with 4 bases between them. The CDR3 has 11 amino acids. The CDR3 sequence: CASKQNTEAFF. The DNA for the CDR3 is TGTGCCAGCAAGCAGAACACTGAAGCTTTCTTT.

There are a few counts of this clone. The chain links TRBV14 to TRBJ2-7, with D possibly matching TRBD1 (6 bases). Trimming removed 1 base from V and 6 bases from J, with 19 bases in between. Germline CDR1 and CDR2: SGHDN and FVKESK. CDR3 length: 16 residues. The CDR3 region is CASSQVRGRGTGEQYF. The CDR3 DNA reads as TGTGCCAGCAGCCAAGTCCGGGGCAGGGGTACTGGCGAGCAGTACTTC.

The J gene is TRBJ2-7, the V gene TRBV19; 11 bases match TRBD2. This CDR3 contains 18 residues. Germline loops: CDR1 LNHDA, CDR2 SQIVND (reference sequence). V trimming: 5 bases; J trimming: 0 bases; junction bases outside the gene matches: 12. CDR3 amino acids: CASSPLRTSGSSSYEQYF. The CDR3 nucleotides are TGTGCCAGTAGTCCCCTTCGGACTAGCGGGTCGAGCTCCTACGAGCAGTACTTC.

The chain carries TRBV28 and TRBJ2-7, with D perhaps being TRBD1 or TRBD2 (5 bases each). Germline V gene data show CDR1 as MDHEN and CDR2 as SYDVKM. The CDR3 has 15 amino acids. The V and J ends lost 8 bases and 3 bases respectively, with 20 bases between them. The CDR3 spells CASFPRDLPNYEQYF. In DNA, the CDR3 is TGTGCCAGCTTTCCCCGGGACCTCCCAAACTACGAGCAGTACTTC.

V gene TRBV7-9 combines with J gene TRBJ1-1; D is unclear. The germline V gene has CDR1 SEHNR and CDR2 FQNEAQ (reference sequence). V was shortened by 3 bases and J by 5 bases, with 13 bases between the two germline ends. CDR3 length equals 14 residues. In nucleotides, the CDR3 is TGTGCCAGCAGCTTTTTGGGGAGAGTTACTGAAGCTTTCTTT. Residues: CASSFLGRVTEAFF. Full variable domain (missing parts from reference TRBV7-9 and TRBJ1-1): DTGVSQNPRHKITKRGQNVTFRCDPISEHNRLYWYRQTLGQGPEFLTYFQNEAQLEKSRLLSDRFSAERPKGSFSTLEIQRTEQGDSAMYLCASSFLGRVTEAFFGQGTRLTVV.

The chain has TRBV6-7 and TRBJ1-1; the D gene is possibly TRBD1 (5 bases). TRBV6-7 is placed among ORFs of uncertain function. This CDR3 contains 19 residues. Trimming stripped 2 bases from V and 4 bases from J, with 26 bases between. The CDR3 reads CASSYLLPRAWAGGTEAFF. The CDR3 nucleotides read TGTGCCAGCAGTTACCTTCTACCTCGGGCCTGGGCGGGGGGCACTGAAGCTTTCTTT.